The rows below give T cell receptor beta chains drawn from one sample of a study of T cells in Graves' hyperthyroidism and ophthalmopathy. TCRdb ran MiXCR on the multiplex PCR reads and lists one entry per CDR3 protein. The sample contains fewer than 300,000 distinct CDR3 sequences, 25% of which appear only once. What was sequenced was blood. These receptors were collected from a man between 35 and 55 years old with Graves' hyperthyroidism that later progressed to Graves' ophthalmopathy. The CDR3 runs from the conserved cysteine through the conserved F or W. The D gene is left open where the match is weak. Size is stated for part of the rows, as once, few or many counts, or as a class when the clone is expanded.

>many|-|TRBJ2-7|TRBV6-1
TGTGCCAGCAGTGAATTAGGGTCTACCGGGGAGCAGTACTTC
CASSELGSTGEQYF
>many|TRBD1|TRBJ2-7|TRBV19
TGTGCCAGTAACCCCCGGGACAGGGGCTACGAGCAGTACTTC
CASNPRDRGYEQYF
>many|TRBD2|TRBJ2-7|TRBV6-1
TGTGCCAGCAGTCCCGCCTCTAGCGGGAGTCTTTACGAGCAGTACTTC
CASSPASSGSLYEQYF
>-|-|TRBJ1-1|TRBV25-1
TGTGCCAGCAGTGAATTCGGGACGGAAGGGTACACTGAAGCTTTCTTT
CASSEFGTEGYTEAFF
>-|-|TRBJ2-7|TRBV7-2
TGTGCCAGCAGCTTAGTCCGGGGATCCTTCGAGCAGTACTTC
CASSLVRGSFEQYF
>many|-|TRBJ1-5|TRBV2
TGTGCCAGCAGTGAGAACAGGGACAATCAGCCCCAGCATTTT
CASSENRDNQPQHF
>many|TRBD1|TRBJ2-2|TRBV29-1
TGCAGCGTAAGACAGGGATCGAACACCGGGGAGCTGTTTTTT
CSVRQGSNTGELFF
>once|TRBD1|TRBJ1-1|TRBV5-1
TGCGCCAGCAGCACGGGACAGTTTGGTGCTTTCTTT
CASSTGQFGAFF
>many|-|TRBJ2-5|TRBV29-1
TGCAGCGTTGAAGATAAAAACAGGGAGTGGTGGGCCCAGTACTTC
CSVEDKNREWWAQYF
>-|-|TRBJ2-7|TRBV4-3
TGCGCCAGCAGCCAAGTTTCGGGCAGGAGCTCCTACGAGCAGTACTTC
CASSQVSGRSSYEQYF
>many|-|TRBJ2-7|TRBV12-3/TRBV12-4
TGTGCCAGCAGCCTGGACCCAAGGACCTACGAGCAGTACTTC
CASSLDPRTYEQYF
>-|TRBD1|TRBJ2-5|TRBV28
TGTGCCAGCAGTCCTGAGACAGGGCCCCAGGAGACCCAGTACTTC
CASSPETGPQETQYF
>many|-|TRBJ1-1|TRBV12-3/TRBV12-4
TGTGCCAGCAGTCCTACCCAACGACTTAACACTGAAGCTTTCTTT
CASSPTQRLNTEAFF
>many|-|TRBJ2-4|TRBV29-1
TGCAGCGTAGTCGACCAGCTAGCCAAAAACATTCAGTACTTC
CSVVDQLAKNIQYF
>-|-|TRBJ1-5|TRBV11-2
TGTGCCAGCAGCTTAAGGCTGGCTAGCAATCAGCCCCAGCATTTT
CASSLRLASNQPQHF
>many|TRBD1|TRBJ1-1|TRBV20-1
TGCAGTGCTAGAGATCCTGCAGGGGGCCACACTGAAGCTTTCTTT
CSARDPAGGHTEAFF
>many|-|TRBJ1-2|TRBV6-2/TRBV6-3
TGTGCCAGCAGTTACTCGACATCCGTGAGGGGCTACACCTTC
CASSYSTSVRGYTF
>many|-|TRBJ2-2|TRBV18
TGTGCCAGCTCACCACTAGTAGAGACTGCGGCCGGGGAGCTGTTTTTT
CASSPLVETAAGELFF
>many|TRBD2|TRBJ2-7|TRBV6-5
TGTGCCAGCACCTCCCCACGGGCGGGAGACGGAGAGCAGTACTTC
CASTSPRAGDGEQYF
>many|TRBD1|TRBJ1-5|TRBV9
TGTGCCAGCAGCGTATCGGACAGGAACAATCAGCCCCAGCATTTT
CASSVSDRNNQPQHF
>many|TRBD1|TRBJ2-7|TRBV5-1
TGCGCCAGCAGTCCAGGGACAGGGGGTACCTACGAGCAGTACTTC
CASSPGTGGTYEQYF
>-|-|TRBJ2-5|TRBV20-1
TGCAGTGCCCCAGGGACGGGGAGCCAAGAGACCCAGTACTTC
CSAPGTGSQETQYF
>many|-|TRBJ1-5|TRBV20-1
TGCAGTGCTGGAAGGCCAGAGAATCAGCCCCAGCATTTT
CSAGRPENQPQHF
>once|-|TRBJ2-5|TRBV7-8
TGTGCCAGCAGCCAGCTAGCGAACCCCGACAGGGAGTACTTC
CASSQLANPDREYF
>many|-|TRBJ1-1|TRBV4-2
TGTGCCAGCAGCCGGACGAGGCAGGGGAACACTGAAGCTTTCTTT
CASSRTRQGNTEAFF
>many|-|TRBJ2-5|TRBV6-2/TRBV6-3
TGTGCCAGCAGTTTCCCCGGGAACCCGACTCAAGAGACCCAGTACTTC
CASSFPGNPTQETQYF
>many|-|TRBJ1-2|TRBV7-6
TGTGCCAGCAGCTCAGGGGAGTCCTATGGCTACACCTTC
CASSSGESYGYTF
>many|-|TRBJ2-7|TRBV28
TGTGCCAGCAGTTTCCAGGGGTCGGGCACCTACGAGCAGTACTTC
CASSFQGSGTYEQYF
>many|-|TRBJ2-7|TRBV20-1
TGCAGTGCTAGAGATGTCCGATTCTCCTACGAGCAGTACTTC
CSARDVRFSYEQYF
>many|TRBD2|TRBJ2-5|TRBV12-3/TRBV12-4
TGTGCCAGCAGCCGTCCGGGGAGCGGGAGGCTTAAGTCCGGTCGAGAGACCCAGTACTTC
CASSRPGSGRLKSGRETQYF
>many|-|TRBJ1-5|TRBV2
TGTGCCAGCAGTCGTGGACAAGGACGTCAGCCCCAGCATTTT
CASSRGQGRQPQHF